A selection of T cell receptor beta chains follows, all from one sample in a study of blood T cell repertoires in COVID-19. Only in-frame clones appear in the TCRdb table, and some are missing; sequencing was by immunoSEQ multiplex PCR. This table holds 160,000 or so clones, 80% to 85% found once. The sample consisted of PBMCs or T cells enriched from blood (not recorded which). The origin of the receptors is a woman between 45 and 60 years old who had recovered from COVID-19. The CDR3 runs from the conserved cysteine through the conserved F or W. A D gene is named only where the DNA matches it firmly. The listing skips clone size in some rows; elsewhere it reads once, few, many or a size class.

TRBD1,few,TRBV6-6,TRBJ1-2,CASIGTGTVDYTF,TGTGCCAGCATCGGCACCGGGACAGTCGACTACACCTTC
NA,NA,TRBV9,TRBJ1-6,CASSVEAGNSPLHF,TGTGCCAGCAGCGTAGAGGCAGGGAACTCACCCCTCCACTTT
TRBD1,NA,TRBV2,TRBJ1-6,CASSRDRGPNSPLHF,TGTGCCAGCAGTCGGGACAGGGGCCCGAATTCACCCCTCCACTTT
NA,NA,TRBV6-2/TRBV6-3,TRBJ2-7,CASSSLLFNFYEQYF,TGTGCCAGCAGTTCCTTACTCTTCAACTTCTACGAGCAGTACTTC
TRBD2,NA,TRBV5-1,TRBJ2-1,CASSLALTSGEQFF,TGCGCCAGCAGCTTGGCCCTTACTAGCGGCGAGCAGTTCTTC
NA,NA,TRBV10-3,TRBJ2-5,CAISTDSVSSGVTQYF,TGTGCCATCAGTACCGATTCGGTTTCTTCGGGGGTGACCCAGTACTTC
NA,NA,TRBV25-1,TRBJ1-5,CASTGVGNQPQHF,TGTGCCAGCACAGGGGTGGGCAATCAGCCCCAGCATTTT
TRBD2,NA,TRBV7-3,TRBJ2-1,CASSSSGGTYNEQFF,TGTGCCAGCAGCTCAAGCGGGGGGACCTACAATGAGCAGTTCTTC
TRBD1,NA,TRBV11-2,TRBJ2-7,CASSLGTGASYEQYF,TGTGCCAGCAGCTTAGGGACAGGGGCCTCCTACGAGCAGTACTTC
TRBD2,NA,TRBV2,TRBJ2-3,CASRPLAGGSDTQYF,TGTGCCAGCAGGCCCCTAGCGGGAGGCTCGGATACGCAGTATTTT
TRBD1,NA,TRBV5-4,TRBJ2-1,CASSTGQGREQFF,TGTGCCAGCAGCACAGGACAGGGAAGGGAGCAGTTCTTC
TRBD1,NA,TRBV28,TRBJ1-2,CASSFVLQGAYGYTF,TGTGCCAGCAGTTTCGTACTACAGGGGGCCTATGGCTACACCTTC
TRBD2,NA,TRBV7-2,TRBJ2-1,CASSLTSGGSYNEQFF,TGTGCCAGCAGCTTAACTAGCGGGGGCTCCTACAATGAGCAGTTCTTC
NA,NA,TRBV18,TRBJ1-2,CASSPSRYTYGYTF,TGTGCCAGCTCACCATCCAGATATACCTATGGCTACACCTTC
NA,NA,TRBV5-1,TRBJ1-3,CASSLEGQSDSGNTIYF,TGCGCCAGCAGCTTGGAGGGGCAGTCAGACTCTGGAAACACCATATATTTT
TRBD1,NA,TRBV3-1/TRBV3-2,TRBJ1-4,CASSQVRGREKLFF,TGTGCCAGCAGCCAAGTCAGGGGGCGCGAAAAACTGTTTTTT